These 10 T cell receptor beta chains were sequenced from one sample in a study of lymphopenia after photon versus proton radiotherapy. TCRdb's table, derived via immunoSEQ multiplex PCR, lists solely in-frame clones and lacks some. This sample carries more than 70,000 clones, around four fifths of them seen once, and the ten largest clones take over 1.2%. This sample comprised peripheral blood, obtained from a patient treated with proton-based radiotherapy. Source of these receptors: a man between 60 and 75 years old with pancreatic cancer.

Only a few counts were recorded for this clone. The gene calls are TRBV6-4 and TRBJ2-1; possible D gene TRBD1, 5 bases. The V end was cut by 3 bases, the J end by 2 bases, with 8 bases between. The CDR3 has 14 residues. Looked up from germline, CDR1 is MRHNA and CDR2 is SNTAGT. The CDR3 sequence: CASSEQATYNEQFF. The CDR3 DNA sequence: TGTGCCAGCAGTGAACAGGCGACCTACAATGAGCAGTTCTTC.

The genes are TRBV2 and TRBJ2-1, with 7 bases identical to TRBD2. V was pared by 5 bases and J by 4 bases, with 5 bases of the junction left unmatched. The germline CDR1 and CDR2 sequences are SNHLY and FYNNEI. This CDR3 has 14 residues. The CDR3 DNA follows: TGTGCCAGCAGTTTACGGGAGGCATACAATGAGCAGTTCTTC. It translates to CASSLREAYNEQFF.

CDR3 bases: TGTGCCAGCAGCTTATCTCCTGTAGCGGGTATCTCCTACAATGAGCAGTTCTTC. This encodes CASSLSPVAGISYNEQFF. The J gene is TRBJ2-1, the V gene TRBV7-3, with TRBD2 matching 7 bases. V shed 2 bases and J 0 bases; nucleotides not matched to a gene: 10. Germline V CDR1 and CDR2: SGHTA, FQGTGA. CDR3 size: 18 residues.

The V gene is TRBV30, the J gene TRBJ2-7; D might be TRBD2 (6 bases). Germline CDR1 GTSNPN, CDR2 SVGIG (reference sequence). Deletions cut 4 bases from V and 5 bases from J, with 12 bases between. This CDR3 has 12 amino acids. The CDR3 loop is CAWTSWRDEQYF. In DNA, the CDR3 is TGTGCCTGGACTAGCTGGAGGGACGAGCAGTACTTC.

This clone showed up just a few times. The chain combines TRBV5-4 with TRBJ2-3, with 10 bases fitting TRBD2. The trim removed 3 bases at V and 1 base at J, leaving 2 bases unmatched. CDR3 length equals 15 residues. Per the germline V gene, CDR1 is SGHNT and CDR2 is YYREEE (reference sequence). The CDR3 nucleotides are TGTGCCAGCAGCTCTAGCGGGAGAGGCACAGATACGCAGTATTTT. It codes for CASSSSGRGTDTQYF.

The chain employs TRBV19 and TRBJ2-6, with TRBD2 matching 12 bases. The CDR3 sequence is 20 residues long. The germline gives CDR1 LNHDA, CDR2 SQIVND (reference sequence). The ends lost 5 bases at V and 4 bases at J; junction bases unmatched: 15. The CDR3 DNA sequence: TGTGCCAGTAGTCCGCCGGGACTAGCGGGCCGGCTCTTCGGGGCCAACGTCCTGACTTTC. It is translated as CASSPPGLAGRLFGANVLTF.

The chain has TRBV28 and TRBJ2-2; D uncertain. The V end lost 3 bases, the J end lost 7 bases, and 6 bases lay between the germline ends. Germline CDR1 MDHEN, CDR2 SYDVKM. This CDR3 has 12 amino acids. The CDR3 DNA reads TGTGCCAGCAGTTTTAGAATCGGGGAGCTGTTTTTT. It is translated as CASSFRIGELFF.

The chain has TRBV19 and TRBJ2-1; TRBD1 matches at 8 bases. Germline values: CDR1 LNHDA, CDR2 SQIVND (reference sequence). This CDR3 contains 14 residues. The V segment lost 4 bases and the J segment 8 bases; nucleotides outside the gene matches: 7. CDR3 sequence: CASSRRTGRDEQFF. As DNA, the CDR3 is TGTGCCAGTAGTAGACGGACAGGGCGCGATGAGCAGTTCTTC.

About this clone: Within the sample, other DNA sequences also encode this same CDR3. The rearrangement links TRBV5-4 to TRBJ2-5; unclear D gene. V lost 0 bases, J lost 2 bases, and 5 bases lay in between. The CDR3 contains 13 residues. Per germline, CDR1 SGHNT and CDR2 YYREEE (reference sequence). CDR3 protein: CASSLVGQETQYF. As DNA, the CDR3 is TGTGCCAGCAGCTTGGTAGGGCAAGAGACCCAGTACTTC.

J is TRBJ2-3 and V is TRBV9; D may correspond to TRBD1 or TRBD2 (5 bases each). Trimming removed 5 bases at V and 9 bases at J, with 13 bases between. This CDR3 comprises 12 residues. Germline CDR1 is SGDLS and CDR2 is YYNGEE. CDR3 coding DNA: TGTGCCAGCAGAGGGACCGAAGAGACGCAGTATTTT. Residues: CASRGTEETQYF.